This TCR beta chain comes out of a study of somatic mutations in cytotoxic T cells in rheumatoid arthritis. Study-wide points: With advancing age, CD8+ clonality climbed in rheumatoid arthritis patients but did not rise in healthy controls. There was no significant difference in CD8+ T-cell clonality between rheumatoid arthritis patients and age-matched healthy controls.

Profiling relied on immunoSEQ multiplex PCR, and the TCRdb table lists in-frame clones only, not all of them. The sample lists roughly 3,900 clones, approximately 94% occurring once. In regard to this clone: Its antigen is unknown.

Each population, CD4+ and CD8+ cells, was isolated by positive magnetic bead selection and checked for purity by flow cytometry. V was shortened by 2 bases and J by 3 bases, with 13 bases between the two germline ends. CDR3 length equals 15 residues. Per germline, CDR1 PRHDT and CDR2 FYEKMQ (reference sequence). Sample: CD8+ T cells sorted from blood. The J gene is TRBJ2-5, the V gene TRBV13; D is ambiguous. The receptor comes from a woman aged 60-75 years with rheumatoid arthritis. The CDR3 DNA reads TGTGCCAGCAGCTTAACAGAGCACCCAAAAGAGACCCAGTACTTC. The encoded protein is CASSLTEHPKETQYF.